This T cell receptor (beta chain) appears in the sequencing data of a study of CD8 T cells in ankylosing spondylitis. Overall study results and limits: There was a TCR beta motif, made of several highly homologous variants, that appeared characteristic of ankylosing spondylitis blood. Researchers report that disease-linked clones proved CD8+ and relatively rare in peripheral blood. Significantly higher representation of disease-linked clones was reported for matched ankylosing spondylitis synovial fluid.

The CDR3 loop spans 15 amino acids. J was trimmed by 7 bases and V by 4 bases; bases with no gene match: 6. Per germline, CDR1 SGDLS and CDR2 YYNGEE. By quantitative 5'-RACE with molecular barcodes, the TCR beta libraries were made. TCRdb re-analysed the 5' RACE reads in MiXCR, keeping a single row per CDR3 protein. The table shows roughly 670,000 distinct CDR3 sequences, with 15% to 20% occurring only once. Ten or more counts support this clonotype. The target antigen is unknown. The receptor was isolated from a male donor with ankylosing spondylitis. The sequencing sample was made of blood, either unsorted or a sorted T cell fraction (not recorded which). This sequence joins TRBV9 and TRBJ2-1, with 12 bases that match TRBD1. In DNA form, the CDR3 reads TGTGCCAGCAGCTCCCGGGACAGGGGGCCGAATGAGCAGTTCTTC. It encodes CASSSRDRGPNEQFF.